What follows are 24 T cell receptor beta chains derived from one specimen sequenced in a study of blood T cells in healthy people across ages. Sample-barcoded 5' priming and a J-beta primer mix drove a second PCR of about 6 to 12 cycles. TCRdb reprocessed the 5' RACE reads via MiXCR and lists one record per CDR3 protein. The sample carries hundreds of thousands of distinct CDR3 sequences, 58% recorded once. What was sequenced was blood. The receptor source for this set is a man in his thirties or forties in good health.

The chain links TRBV5-1 to TRBJ2-4; 8 bases fit TRBD2. The J call may be in error: the DNA end matches TRBJ2-7 better. The CDR3 extends over 19 amino acids. Germline CDR1 is SGHRS and CDR2 is YFSETQ. CDR3 nucleotide sequence: TGCGCCAGCAGCCTAACAGGGTTTCGGAGCGGGAGTTTCGCCTACGAGCAGTACTTC. Translated: CASSLTGFRSGSFAYEQYF.

The chain uses TRBV10-3 and TRBJ2-5, with unresolved D. The CDR3 contains 11 residues. With 6 bases removed from V and 1 base from J, the gap between germline ends came to 3 bases. Germline CDR1 ENHRY, CDR2 SYGVKD. CDR3 DNA: TGTGCCATCAGGTTCCAAGAGACCCAGTACTTC. Its protein is CAIRFQETQYF.

The chain combines TRBV12-3 or TRBV12-4 with TRBJ2-7, with a weak D call TRBD2 (5 bases). The CDR3 runs to 17 residues. The germline V and J ends were trimmed by 5 bases and 3 bases, with 23 bases remaining between them. Here the CDR3 DNA reads TGTGCCAGCAGTCAGCCAGGTGTCCAAAGACTAAACTACGAGCAGTACTTC. Its protein is CASSQPGVQRLNYEQYF.

The rearrangement uses TRBV29-1 and TRBJ2-5; 10 bases match TRBD1. Per the germline V gene, CDR1 is SQVTM and CDR2 is ANQGSEA. The CDR3 is 15 residues long. V lost 3 bases to trimming and J lost 1 base; unmatched junction nucleotides: 5. The CDR3 region is CSVEGQGNRQETQYF. For the CDR3, the DNA is TGCAGCGTTGAGGGACAGGGGAATCGCCAAGAGACCCAGTACTTC.

The V gene is TRBV6-6, the J gene TRBJ1-1, with 10 positions matching TRBD1. The CDR3 consists of 14 residues. Looked up from germline, CDR1 is MNHNY and CDR2 is SVGAGI (reference sequence). V shed 6 bases, J shed 4 bases, and the junction held 5 bases outside the gene matches. The CDR3 coding sequence is TGTGCCAGCAGACAGGGACAGGGGAGCACTGAAGCTTTCTTT. Its translation: CASRQGQGSTEAFF.

This chain uses TRBV10-3 with TRBJ2-7; 14 nucleotides line up with TRBD2. The J call may be faulty, since TRBJ2-5 better matches the DNA end. Germline V gene data show CDR1 as ENHRY and CDR2 as SYGVKD. The CDR3 spans 18 residues. As DNA, the CDR3 is TGTGCCATCAGGCCGGACATCGGGGGACTAGCGGGGGAAGAGACCCAGTACTTC. Amino acids: CAIRPDIGGLAGEETQYF.

This chain uses TRBV20-1 with TRBJ2-1; tentatively, D is TRBD1 (5 bases). Germline CDR1 reads DFQATT; CDR2 reads SNEGSKA (reference sequence). V was clipped by 3 bases and J by 6 bases, with 24 bases between them. The CDR3 consists of 17 residues. The DNA of the CDR3 is TGCAGTGCTAGTAAAAGTTGGGGCAGACTTGTTCTCAATGAGCAGTTCTTC. As protein: CSASKSWGRLVLNEQFF.

The chain is built from TRBV10-3 and TRBJ1-6; perhaps TRBD1 as D (5 bases). From germline, CDR1 is ENHRY and CDR2 SYGVKD. The V end lost 4 bases, the J end lost 13 bases, and 14 bases lay between the germline ends. The CDR3 totals 13 residues. This chain's CDR3 is CAISAGGFTPLHF. Written as DNA, the CDR3 is TGTGCCATCAGTGCCGGGGGTTTTACGCCCCTCCACTTT.

This clonotype has just a few counts. The chain uses TRBV7-2 and TRBJ2-1, with 9 bases matching TRBD2. The CDR3 runs to 16 residues. V shed 3 bases, J shed 7 bases, and the junction held 10 bases outside the gene matches. The germline gives CDR1 SGHTA, CDR2 FQGNSA. CDR3 coding DNA: TGTGCCAGCAGCTTGGTGGGCGGGAGGGCCGCAAATGAGCAGTTCTTC. Translation: CASSLVGGRAANEQFF.

The CDR3 protein is CASSSSRGAMTEAFF. CDR3 DNA: TGTGCCAGCAGCTCTAGTCGGGGGGCAATGACTGAAGCTTTCTTT. J is TRBJ1-1 and V is TRBV7-9; D is perhaps TRBD1 (6 bases). The CDR3 totals 15 residues. The germline CDR1 and CDR2 sequences are SEHNR and FQNEAQ (reference sequence). Deletions cut 4 bases from V and 5 bases from J, with 17 bases between.

The chain recombines TRBV7-9 with TRBJ2-2; 13 nucleotides match TRBD2. The germline V gene encodes CDR1 SEHNR and CDR2 FQNEAQ (reference sequence). This CDR3 comprises 17 residues. V was clipped by 6 bases and J by 3 bases; unmatched bases: 7. Written as DNA, the CDR3 is TGTGCCAGCAGTCTAGGGACTAGCGGGGCTTACACCGGGGAGCTGTTTTTT. Its protein is CASSLGTSGAYTGELFF.

This clonotype was counted a few times. The genes are TRBV20-1 and TRBJ2-1; no firm D call. V lost 0 bases to trimming and J lost 9 bases, with 9 bases between them. This CDR3 comprises 12 residues. The germline V gene has CDR1 DFQATT and CDR2 SNEGSKA (reference sequence). For the CDR3, the DNA is TGCAGTGCTAGAGATCTAGGTGTTGAGCAGTTCTTC. Amino acid sequence: CSARDLGVEQFF.

The chain recombines TRBV4-2 with TRBJ2-7, with TRBD2 as a possible D gene (5 bases). The CDR3 is 15 residues long. Per the germline V gene, CDR1 is LGHNA and CDR2 is YNFKEQ. Trimming took 0 bases from V and 0 from J, leaving 9 bases between them. The CDR3 loop is CASSQEGSLSYEQYF. The CDR3 nucleotides read TGTGCCAGCAGCCAAGAGGGGAGCCTCTCCTACGAGCAGTACTTC.

About this clonotype itself: One junction end does not reproduce the germline sequence, and a read error may be involved. The chain links TRBV7-7 to TRBJ2-3; D gene unclear. In germline, CDR1 is SSHAT, CDR2 FNYEAQ (reference sequence). The CDR3 contains 14 residues. The DNA for the CDR3 is TGTGCTAGCAGCTTAGCAGAAGTTAAAGATACGCAGTATTTT. It is translated as CASSLAEVKDTQYF.

This rearrangement joins TRBV4-1 to TRBJ2-3, with a weak D call TRBD2 (6 bases). Trimming took 1 base from V and 3 from J, leaving 14 bases between them. CDR3 length: 16 amino acids. CDR1 is MGHRA, CDR2 YSYEKL, per germline. The chain's CDR3 is CASSQAGRSGTDTQYF. CDR3 in DNA: TGCGCCAGCAGCCAAGCTGGGAGGAGTGGGACAGATACGCAGTATTTT.

The chain combines TRBV10-3 with TRBJ1-2; the D gene is possibly TRBD1 (5 bases). Germline loops: CDR1 ENHRY, CDR2 SYGVKD. CDR3 length equals 13 residues. The V end was cut by 11 bases, the J end by 4 bases, with 17 bases between. In nucleotides, the CDR3 is TGTGCCGCCGGCGGGGGGGGTCTCTATGGCTACACCTTC. Protein: CAAGGGGLYGYTF.

Concerning this clonotype: At one boundary the junction diverges from the germline segment, which might be a read error. The rearrangement links TRBV27 to TRBJ2-7, with D possibly TRBD2 on 6 matching bases. Germline CDR1 reads MNHEY; CDR2 reads SMNVEV (reference sequence). The CDR3 runs to 14 residues. The CDR3 spells CASSFAGSSHEQYF. DNA for the CDR3: TGTGCCAGCAGTTTCGCCGGGAGCTCCCACGAGCAGTACTTC.

This clonotype was picked up a small number of times. The V call is TRBV10-3, the J call TRBJ1-2, with D possibly matching TRBD1 (5 bases). The germline V and J ends were trimmed by 2 bases and 4 bases, with 17 bases remaining between them. The CDR3 has 16 residues. CDR1 and CDR2 from the germline V gene are ENHRY and SYGVKD. CDR3 nucleotides: TGTGCCATCAGTGAGAGGGGAGACAGCATCCCCTATGGCTACACCTTC. This encodes CAISERGDSIPYGYTF.

This clonotype was seen a handful of times. This rearrangement joins TRBV7-2 to TRBJ2-1, with TRBD2 matching over 7 bases. CDR1 is SGHTA and CDR2 is FQGNSA in the germline V gene. V gave up 5 bases and J gave up 9 bases; unmatched junction bases: 4. This CDR3 region has 12 residues. The CDR3 sequence is CASSLTSAEQFF. The CDR3 DNA reads as TGTGCCAGCAGCCTAACTAGCGCTGAGCAGTTCTTC.

The CDR3 DNA is TGTGCCAGTGAGGACCGATACCAAGAGACCCAGTACTTC. Amino acids: CASEDRYQETQYF. This sequence joins TRBV2 and TRBJ2-5, with D hard to call. V was shortened by 9 bases and J by 0 bases, with 11 bases between the two germline ends. This CDR3 is built from 13 residues. Germline loops: CDR1 SNHLY, CDR2 FYNNEI.

This clonotype was found a few times. The rearrangement joins TRBV6-2 or TRBV6-3 to TRBJ2-7; 8 bases agree with TRBD2. The CDR3 is made up of 15 amino acids. J lost 1 base, V lost 4 bases, and 6 bases had no gene match. The germline gives CDR1 MNHEY, CDR2 SVGEGT. The CDR3 sequence is CASSWSGGPSYEQYF. CDR3 sequence (DNA): TGTGCCAGCAGTTGGTCGGGAGGGCCTTCCTACGAGCAGTACTTC.

There are a few counts of this clonotype. This chain connects TRBV29-1 to TRBJ2-2; maybe TRBD2 (5 bases). Germline V gene data show CDR1 as SQVTM and CDR2 as ANQGSEA. V lost 3 bases and J lost 1, with 12 bases in between. This CDR3 region has 15 residues. The CDR3 nucleotides read TGCAGCGTTGAGGCGGGCAGTGGGAACACCGGGGAGCTGTTTTTT. This codes for CSVEAGSGNTGELFF.

The table lists this clonotype with a count of one. The chain recombines TRBV7-9 with TRBJ1-6; tentatively, D is TRBD1 (6 bases). The germline CDR1 and CDR2 sequences are SEHNR and FQNEAQ (reference sequence). The CDR3 runs 14 residues. Trimming removed 5 bases at V and 8 bases at J, with 13 bases between. The CDR3 nucleotides read TGTGCCAGCAGCCGGGACACCCTCGATTCACCCCTCCACTTT. The encoded protein is CASSRDTLDSPLHF.

The rearrangement joins TRBV6-2 or TRBV6-3 to TRBJ2-5, with D perhaps TRBD1 (6 bases). The DNA end is a closer match to TRBJ2-7, so the J assignment may be wrong. This CDR3 comprises 17 residues. Germline loops: CDR1 MNHEY, CDR2 SVGEGT. The CDR3 coding sequence is TGTGCCAGCAGCCCCACAGATCCGGGGACACTCTTTTACGAGCAGTACTTC. This gives the protein CASSPTDPGTLFYEQYF.